The clone carrying this T cell receptor (beta chain) was seen just once. The antigen is unknown. This table comes from immunoSEQ multiplex PCR, and its TCRdb copy is limited to in-frame clones, with some not included. The sample lists roughly 97,000 clones, around 88% seen once, with 6.5% to 8% in the top ten. This sample is drawn from a study of T cell responses to AZD1222 COVID-19 vaccine. Study observations and caveats: Spike was spanned by vaccine-associated CD4 TCRs, which were dominant at 160-218 and 743-854. Compared with day 0, the breadth and depth of the Spike-specific TCR repertoire rose significantly after two doses of AZD1222. Donors were chiefly white British, with a greater number of females, and clonal diversity was perhaps underestimated. Repertoires were obtained solely post-peak T cell response.

The CDR3 runs to 13 residues. Germline V gene lookup returns CDR1 SQVTM and CDR2 ANQGSEA. Trimming took 5 bases from V and 6 from J; bases not matched to a gene: 3. The material was peripheral blood, obtained on day 0 of AZD1222 vaccination. The clonotype originates from an adult in good health. V gene TRBV29-1 combines with J gene TRBJ2-1; 11 positions match TRBD1. The chain's CDR3 is CSVQGQGANEQFF. The CDR3, as DNA: TGCAGCGTTCAAGGACAGGGGGCCAATGAGCAGTTCTTC.